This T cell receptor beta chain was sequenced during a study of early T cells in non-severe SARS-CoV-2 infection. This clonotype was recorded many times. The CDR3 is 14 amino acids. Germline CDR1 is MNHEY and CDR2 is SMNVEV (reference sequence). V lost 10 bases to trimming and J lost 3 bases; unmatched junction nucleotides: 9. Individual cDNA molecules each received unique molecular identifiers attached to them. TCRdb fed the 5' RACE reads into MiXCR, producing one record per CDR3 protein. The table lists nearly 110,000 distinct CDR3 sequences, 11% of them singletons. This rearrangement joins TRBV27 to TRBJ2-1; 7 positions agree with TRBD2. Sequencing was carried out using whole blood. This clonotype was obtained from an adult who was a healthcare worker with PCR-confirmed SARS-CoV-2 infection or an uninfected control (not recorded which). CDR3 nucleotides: TGTGCCACCCACCGGGAGGCCCACTACAATGAGCAGTTCTTC. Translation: CATHREAHYNEQFF.